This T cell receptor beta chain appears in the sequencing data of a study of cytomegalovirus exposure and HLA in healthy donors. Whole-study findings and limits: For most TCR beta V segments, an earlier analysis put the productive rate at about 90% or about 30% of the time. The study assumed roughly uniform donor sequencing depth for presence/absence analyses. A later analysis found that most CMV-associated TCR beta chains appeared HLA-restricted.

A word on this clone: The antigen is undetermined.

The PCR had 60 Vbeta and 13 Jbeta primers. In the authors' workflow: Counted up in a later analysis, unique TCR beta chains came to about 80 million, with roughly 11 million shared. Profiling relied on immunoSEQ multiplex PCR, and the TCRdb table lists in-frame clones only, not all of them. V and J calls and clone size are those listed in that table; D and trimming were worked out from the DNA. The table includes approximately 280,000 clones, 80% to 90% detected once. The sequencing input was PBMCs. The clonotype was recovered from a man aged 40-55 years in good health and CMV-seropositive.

CDR3 nucleotide sequence: TGCGCCAGCAGCACAGGGTCAGGGGGCGGTCTTAGTGAGCAGTTCTTC. It specifies CASSTGSGGGLSEQFF. V is TRBV5-1 and J is TRBJ2-1, with TRBD1 identical over 8 bases. J lost 9 bases, V lost 4 bases, and 15 bases had no gene match. Per germline, CDR1 SGHRS and CDR2 YFSETQ. The CDR3 runs 16 residues.